The 10 T cell receptor beta chains below all came from one sample that was sequenced in a study of blood T cell repertoires in COVID-19. Sequencing was performed with immunoSEQ multiplex PCR; in TCRdb, only in-frame clones are kept and a portion is missing. The sample lists 130,000 to 150,000 clones; roughly 89% were seen once. Source material: peripheral blood. The source is a woman between 40 and 50 years old with acute or convalescent COVID-19.

This chain connects TRBV30 to TRBJ2-5; TRBD1 matches at 8 bases. V was clipped by 3 bases and J by 2 bases; unmatched bases: 5. The CDR3 length is 14 residues. Germline CDR1 GTSNPN, CDR2 SVGIG (reference sequence). CDR3 nucleotide sequence: TGTGCCTGGAGGTCGGACAGGGATCAAGAGACCCAGTACTTC. Its translation: CAWRSDRDQETQYF.

Comment on this clone: Germline and junction disagree at one end, which may indicate a read error. This chain joins TRBV6-1 and TRBJ2-7, with 12 bases matching TRBD1. Germline V CDR1 and CDR2: MNHNS, SASEGT. The CDR3 totals 13 residues. The CDR3 DNA is TGTGCCAGCAGTGAAGCTAGGGACAGGGGGCAGTCCTTC. Its protein product is CASSEARDRGQSF.

This clone came up many times. This sequence joins TRBV19 and TRBJ2-7, with D perhaps TRBD1 (6 bases). V shed 3 bases and J shed 3 bases, with 15 bases lying between them. CDR1 and CDR2 (germline): LNHDA, SQIVND (reference sequence). The CDR3 runs 15 residues. This chain's CDR3 is CASSIATGTDYEQYF. The CDR3 DNA is TGTGCCAGTAGTATTGCGACAGGAACGGACTACGAGCAGTACTTC.

This clone has just a few counts. The chain joins TRBV5-6 to TRBJ1-1, with a weak D call TRBD1 (6 bases). CDR3 length: 16 residues. Trimming removed 0 bases at V and 4 bases at J, with 16 bases between. Germline CDR1 SGHDT, CDR2 YYEEEE. This CDR3 is CASSLGHRARSTEAFF. CDR3 coding DNA: TGTGCCAGCAGCTTGGGCCACAGGGCTCGTAGCACTGAAGCTTTCTTT.

This clone was found a few times. The genes are TRBV7-2 and TRBJ2-7; TRBD2 might be the D (6 bases). The germline V gene encodes CDR1 SGHTA and CDR2 FQGNSA. The CDR3 sequence is 15 residues long. V lost 6 bases to trimming and J lost 3 bases, with 18 bases between them. CDR3 sequence: CASSPGGNLIYEQYF. CDR3 coding DNA: TGTGCCAGCAGTCCCGGCGGGAACCTGATCTACGAGCAGTACTTC.

J is TRBJ1-1 and V is TRBV27; 7 nucleotides agree with TRBD1. V lost 4 bases, J lost 5 bases, and 4 bases stayed unmatched. The V gene's germline CDR1 is MNHEY and CDR2 SMNVEV (reference sequence). The CDR3 has 13 residues. CDR3 nucleotide sequence: TGTGCCAGCAGTTACAGGGGAGGAACTGAAGCTTTCTTT. This sequence encodes CASSYRGGTEAFF.

This clone was recorded only once. J is TRBJ1-6 and V is TRBV4-1, with TRBD1 matching over 8 bases. Germline V lookup: CDR1 MGHRA, CDR2 YSYEKL. Trimming cost V 0 bases and J 10 bases; bases outside gene matches: 8. This CDR3 has 16 residues. CDR3 coding DNA: TGCGCCAGCAGCCAAGATTTGCCAGGGGGCCTATCACCCCTCCACTTT. It codes for CASSQDLPGGLSPLHF.

The chain is built from TRBV10-2 and TRBJ2-1; no clear D. This CDR3 comprises 13 residues. Trimming stripped 4 bases from V and 4 bases from J, with 8 bases between. Germline CDR1 WSHSY, CDR2 SAAADI. CDR3 sequence reads: CASSGPIYNEQFF. The CDR3 nucleotides read TGCGCCAGCAGTGGGCCAATTTACAATGAGCAGTTCTTC.

The V and J genes are TRBV5-1 and TRBJ2-7; 12 bases agree with TRBD2. V lost 4 bases to trimming and J lost 7 bases; unmatched junction nucleotides: 3. The CDR3 has 13 amino acids. Germline loops: CDR1 SGHRS, CDR2 YFSETQ. CDR3 region: CASSVTSGREQYF. The CDR3 nucleotides are TGCGCCAGCAGCGTGACTAGCGGGAGAGAGCAGTACTTC.

This clone is categorized as medium-sized (0.01 to 0.1%). CDR3 region: CATSDSRTGPLGQPQHF. In nucleotides, the CDR3 is TGTGCCACCAGTGATTCGCGGACAGGGCCGCTTGGTCAGCCCCAGCATTTT. The chain combines TRBV24-1 with TRBJ1-5; 8 bases are a match to TRBD1. Trimming at V came to 2 bases and at J to 6 bases, leaving 11 bases not matched to a gene. The CDR3 has 17 amino acids. Per germline, CDR1 KGHDR and CDR2 SFDVKD.